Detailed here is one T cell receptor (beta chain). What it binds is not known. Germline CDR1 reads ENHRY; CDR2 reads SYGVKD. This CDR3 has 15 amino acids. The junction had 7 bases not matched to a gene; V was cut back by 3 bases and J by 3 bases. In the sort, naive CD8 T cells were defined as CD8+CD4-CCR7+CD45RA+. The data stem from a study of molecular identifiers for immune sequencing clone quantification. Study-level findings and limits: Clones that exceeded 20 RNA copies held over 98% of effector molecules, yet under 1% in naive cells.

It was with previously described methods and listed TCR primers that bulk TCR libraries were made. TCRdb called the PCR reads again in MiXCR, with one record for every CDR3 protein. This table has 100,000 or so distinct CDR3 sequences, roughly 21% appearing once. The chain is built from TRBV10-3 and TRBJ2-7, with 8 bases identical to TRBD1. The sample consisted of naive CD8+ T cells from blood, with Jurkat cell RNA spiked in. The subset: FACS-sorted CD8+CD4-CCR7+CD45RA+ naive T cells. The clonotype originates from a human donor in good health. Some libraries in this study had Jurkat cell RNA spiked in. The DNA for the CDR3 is TGTGCCATCAGTGATCCGGACAGGGTCTTCTACGAGCAGTACTTC. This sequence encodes CAISDPDRVFYEQYF.